This T cell receptor (beta chain) was recovered during a study of T cells in Graves' hyperthyroidism and ophthalmopathy. Regarding the study as a whole: Onset of ophthalmopathy came a median about 6.5 months after the model predicted it.

The CDR3 regions of TCR beta were amplified from RNA transcripts. HTBI primers drove first-round RT-PCR of the TCR CDR3. MiXCR was run by TCRdb on the multiplex PCR reads, yielding one entry per CDR3 protein. The sample lists fewer than 110,000 distinct CDR3 sequences, over 45% occurring once. As concerns this clonotype: Its antigen is not identified.

CDR3 size: 14 residues. Germline V gene data show CDR1 as SNHLY and CDR2 as FYNNEI. Diagnoses used clinical symptoms, serum thyroxine and TRAb, thyroid ultrasound and orbital computed tomography. The specimen was blood. The TCR comes from a man aged 40-49 years with Graves' hyperthyroidism. V is TRBV2 and J is TRBJ2-1; 7 nucleotides line up with TRBD2. The CDR3, as DNA: TGTGCTAGATTGTCAGCGGGAACAACGCATGAGCAGTTCTTC. Its translation is CARLSAGTTHEQFF.